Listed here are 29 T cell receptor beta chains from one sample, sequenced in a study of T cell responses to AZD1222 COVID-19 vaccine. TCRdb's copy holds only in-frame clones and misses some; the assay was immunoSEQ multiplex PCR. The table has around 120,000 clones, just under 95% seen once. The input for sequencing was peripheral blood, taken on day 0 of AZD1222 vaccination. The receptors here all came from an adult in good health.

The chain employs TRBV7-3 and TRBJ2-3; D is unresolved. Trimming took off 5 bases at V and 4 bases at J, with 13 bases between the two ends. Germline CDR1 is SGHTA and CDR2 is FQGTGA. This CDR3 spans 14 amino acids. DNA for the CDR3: TGTGCCAGCAGCCAAGTCACGAGCTCAGATACGCAGTATTTT. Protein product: CASSQVTSSDTQYF.

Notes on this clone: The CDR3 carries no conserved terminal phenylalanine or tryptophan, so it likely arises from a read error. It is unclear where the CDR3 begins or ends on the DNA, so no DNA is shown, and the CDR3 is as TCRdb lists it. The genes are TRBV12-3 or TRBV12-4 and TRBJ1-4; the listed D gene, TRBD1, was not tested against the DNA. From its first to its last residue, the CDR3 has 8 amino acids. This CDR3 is CASTLRGH.

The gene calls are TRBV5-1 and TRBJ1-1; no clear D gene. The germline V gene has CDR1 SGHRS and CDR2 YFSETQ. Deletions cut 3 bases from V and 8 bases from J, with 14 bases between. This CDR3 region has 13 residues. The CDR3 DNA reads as TGCGCCAGCAGCTCGTTCATCGGGTTAGAAGCTTTCTTT. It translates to CASSSFIGLEAFF.

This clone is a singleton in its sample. The CDR3 here is CASIGAGEQFF. In DNA, the CDR3 is TGTGCCAGCATCGGAGCGGGAGAGCAGTTCTTC. The chain uses TRBV28 and TRBJ2-1; TRBD2 matches 7 bases. Germline assignment: CDR1 MDHEN and CDR2 SYDVKM. Trimming removed 7 bases from V and 10 bases from J; junction bases left unmatched: 4. This CDR3 region has 11 residues.

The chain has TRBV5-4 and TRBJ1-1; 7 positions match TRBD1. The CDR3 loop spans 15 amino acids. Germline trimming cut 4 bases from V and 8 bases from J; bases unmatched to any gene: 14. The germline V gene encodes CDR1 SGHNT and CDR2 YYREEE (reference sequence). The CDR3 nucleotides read TGTGCCAGCAGCCCCGAACCCACAGGGGCCCAAGAAGCTTTCTTT. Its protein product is CASSPEPTGAQEAFF. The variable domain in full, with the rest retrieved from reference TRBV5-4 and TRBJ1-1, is ETGVTQSPTHLIKTRGQQVTLRCSSQSGHNTVSWYQQALGQGPQFIFQYYREEENGRGNFPPRFSGLQFPNYSSELNVNALELDDSALYLCASSPEPTGAQEAFFGQGTRLTVV.

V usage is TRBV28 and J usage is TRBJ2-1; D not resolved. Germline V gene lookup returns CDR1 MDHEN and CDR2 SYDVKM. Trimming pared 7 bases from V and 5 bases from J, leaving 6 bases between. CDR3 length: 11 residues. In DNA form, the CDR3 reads TGTGCCAGCAAGGAGAACAATGAGCAGTTCTTC. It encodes CASKENNEQFF.

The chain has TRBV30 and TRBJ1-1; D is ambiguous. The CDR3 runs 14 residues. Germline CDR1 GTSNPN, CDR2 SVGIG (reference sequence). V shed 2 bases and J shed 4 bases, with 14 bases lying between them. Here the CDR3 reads CAWSTYPSSTEAFF. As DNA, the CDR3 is TGTGCCTGGAGTACCTATCCCTCATCCACTGAAGCTTTCTTT.

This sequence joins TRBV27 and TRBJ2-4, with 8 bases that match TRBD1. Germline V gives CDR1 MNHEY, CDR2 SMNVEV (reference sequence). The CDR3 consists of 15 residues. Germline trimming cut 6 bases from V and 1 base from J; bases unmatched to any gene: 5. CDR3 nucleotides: TGTGCCAGCAGCTCGGACAGGGTCGCCAAAAACATTCAGTACTTC. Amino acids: CASSSDRVAKNIQYF.

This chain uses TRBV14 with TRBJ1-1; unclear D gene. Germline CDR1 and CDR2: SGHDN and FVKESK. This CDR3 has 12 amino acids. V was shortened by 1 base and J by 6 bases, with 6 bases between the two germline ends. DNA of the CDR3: TGTGCCAGCAGCCAAGGGGCAGCTGAAGCTTTCTTT. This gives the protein CASSQGAAEAFF.

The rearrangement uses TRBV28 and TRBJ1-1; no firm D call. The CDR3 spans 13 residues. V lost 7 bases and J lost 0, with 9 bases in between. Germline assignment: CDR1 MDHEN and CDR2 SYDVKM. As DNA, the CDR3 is TGTGCCAGCACCCCCCGGATGAACACTGAAGCTTTCTTT. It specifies CASTPRMNTEAFF.

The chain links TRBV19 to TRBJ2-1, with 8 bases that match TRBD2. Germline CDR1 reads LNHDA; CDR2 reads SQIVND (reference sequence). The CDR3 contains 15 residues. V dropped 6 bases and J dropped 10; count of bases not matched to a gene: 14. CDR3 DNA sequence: TGTGCCAGTAGGGACCTACTAGCGGTCTTGGGGGAGCAGTTCTTC. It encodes CASRDLLAVLGEQFF. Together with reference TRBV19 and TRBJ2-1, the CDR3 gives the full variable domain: DGGITQSPKYLFRKEGQNVTLSCEQNLNHDAMYWYRQDPGQGLRLIYYSQIVNDFQKGDIAEGYSVSREKKESFPLTVTSAQKNPTAFYLCASRDLLAVLGEQFFGPGTRLTVL.

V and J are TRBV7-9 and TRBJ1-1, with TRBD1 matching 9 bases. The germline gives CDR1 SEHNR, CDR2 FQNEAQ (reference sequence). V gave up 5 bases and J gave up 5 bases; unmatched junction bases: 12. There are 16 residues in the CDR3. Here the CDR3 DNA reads TGTGCCAGCAGCGAACGACAGGGGGGAAGAAGAACTGAAGCTTTCTTT. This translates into CASSERQGGRRTEAFF. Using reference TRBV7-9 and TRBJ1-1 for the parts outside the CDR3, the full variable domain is DTGVSQNPRHKITKRGQNVTFRCDPISEHNRLYWYRQTLGQGPEFLTYFQNEAQLEKSRLLSDRFSAERPKGSFSTLEIQRTEQGDSAMYLCASSERQGGRRTEAFFGQGTRLTVV.

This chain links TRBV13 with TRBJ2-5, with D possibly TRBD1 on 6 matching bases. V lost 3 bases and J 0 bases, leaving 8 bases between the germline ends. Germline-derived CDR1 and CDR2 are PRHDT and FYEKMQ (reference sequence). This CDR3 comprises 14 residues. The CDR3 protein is CASSFRTDQETQYF. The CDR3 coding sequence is TGTGCCAGCAGCTTTCGGACAGACCAAGAGACCCAGTACTTC.

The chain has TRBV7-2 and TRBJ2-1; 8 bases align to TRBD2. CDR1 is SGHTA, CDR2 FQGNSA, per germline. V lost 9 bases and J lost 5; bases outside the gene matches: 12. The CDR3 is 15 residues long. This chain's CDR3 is CARDGTRGWDNEQFF. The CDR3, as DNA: TGTGCCAGGGACGGGACTAGGGGGTGGGACAATGAGCAGTTCTTC. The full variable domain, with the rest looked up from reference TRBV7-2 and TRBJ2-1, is GAGVSQSPSNKVTEKGKDVELRCDPISGHTALYWYRQSLGQGLEFLIYFQGNSAPDKSGLPSDRFSAERTGGSVSTLTIQRTQQEDSAVYLCARDGTRGWDNEQFFGPGTRLTVL.

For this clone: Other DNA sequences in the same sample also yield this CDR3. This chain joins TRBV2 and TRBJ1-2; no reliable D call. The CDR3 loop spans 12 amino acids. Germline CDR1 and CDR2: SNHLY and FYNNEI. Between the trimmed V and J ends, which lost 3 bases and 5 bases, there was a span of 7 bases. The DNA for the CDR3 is TGTGCCAGCAGTGATAGAGGGTATGGCTACACCTTC. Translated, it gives CASSDRGYGYTF.

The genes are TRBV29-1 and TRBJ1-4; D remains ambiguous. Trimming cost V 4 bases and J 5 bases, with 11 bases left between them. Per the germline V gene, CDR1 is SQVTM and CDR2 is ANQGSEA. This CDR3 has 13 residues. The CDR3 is CSVGSSANEKLFF. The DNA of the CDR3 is TGCAGCGTTGGTTCGTCGGCAAATGAAAAACTGTTTTTT. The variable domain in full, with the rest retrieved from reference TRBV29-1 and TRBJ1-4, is SAVISQKPSRDICQRGTSLTIQCQVDSQVTMMFWYRQQPGQSLTLIATANQGSEATYESGFVIDKFPISRPNLTFSTLTVSNMSPEDSSIYLCSVGSSANEKLFFGSGTQLSVL.

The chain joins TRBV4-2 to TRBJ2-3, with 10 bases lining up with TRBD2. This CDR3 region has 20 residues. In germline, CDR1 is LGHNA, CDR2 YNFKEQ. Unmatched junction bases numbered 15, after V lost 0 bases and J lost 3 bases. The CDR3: CASSQDPSGRVIGGTDTQYF. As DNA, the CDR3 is TGTGCCAGCAGCCAAGATCCTAGCGGGAGAGTTATTGGAGGTACAGATACGCAGTATTTT.

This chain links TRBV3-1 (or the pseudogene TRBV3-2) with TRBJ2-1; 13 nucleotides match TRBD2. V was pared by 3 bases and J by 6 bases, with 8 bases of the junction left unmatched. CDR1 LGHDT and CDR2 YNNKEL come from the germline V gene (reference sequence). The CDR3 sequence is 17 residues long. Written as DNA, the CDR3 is TGTGCCAGCAGCCAGGGACTAGCGGGAAGGTTGGGCAATGAGCAGTTCTTC. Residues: CASSQGLAGRLGNEQFF.

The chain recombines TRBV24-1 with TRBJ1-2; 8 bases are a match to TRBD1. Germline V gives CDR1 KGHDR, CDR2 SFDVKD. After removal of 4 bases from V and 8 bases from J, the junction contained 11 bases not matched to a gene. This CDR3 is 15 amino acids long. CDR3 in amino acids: CATSEDGQGGRGYTF. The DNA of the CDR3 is TGTGCCACCAGTGAGGATGGACAGGGCGGGAGAGGCTACACCTTC.

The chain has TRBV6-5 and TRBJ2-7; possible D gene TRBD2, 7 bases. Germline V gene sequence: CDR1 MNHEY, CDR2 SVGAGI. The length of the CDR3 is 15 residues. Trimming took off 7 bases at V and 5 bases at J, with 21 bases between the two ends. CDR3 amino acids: CASTSGAGEADEQYF. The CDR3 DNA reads TGTGCCAGCACCTCGGGGGCGGGAGAGGCGGACGAGCAGTACTTC.

CDR3 DNA sequence: TGCGCCAGCAGCTTTACCCAGGGCGGAGAGACCCAGTACTTC. Its translation is CASSFTQGGETQYF. The chain recombines TRBV5-1 with TRBJ2-5, with D maybe TRBD1 (5 bases). Germline values: CDR1 SGHRS, CDR2 YFSETQ. The V gene lost 2 bases and the J gene lost 4 bases, with 12 bases spanning the gap. The CDR3 length is 14 residues.

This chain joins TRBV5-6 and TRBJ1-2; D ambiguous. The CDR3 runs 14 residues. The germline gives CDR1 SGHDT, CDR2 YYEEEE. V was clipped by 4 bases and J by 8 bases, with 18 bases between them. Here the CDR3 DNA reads TGTGCCAGCAGCGCCGCGGAGAGGGTCTTCGGCTACACCTTC. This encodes CASSAAERVFGYTF. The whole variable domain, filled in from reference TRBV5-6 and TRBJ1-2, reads DAGVTQSPTHLIKTRGQQVTLRCSPKSGHDTVSWYQQALGQGPQFIFQYYEEEERQRGNFPDRFSGHQFPNYSSELNVNALLLGDSALYLCASSAAERVFGYTFGSGTRLTVV.

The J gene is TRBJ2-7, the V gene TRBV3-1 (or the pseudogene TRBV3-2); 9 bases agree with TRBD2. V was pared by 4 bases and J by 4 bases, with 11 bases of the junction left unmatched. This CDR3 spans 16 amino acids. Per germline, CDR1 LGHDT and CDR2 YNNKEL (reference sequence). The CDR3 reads CASSPSSGRGEYEQYF. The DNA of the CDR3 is TGTGCCAGCAGCCCGAGTAGCGGGAGAGGGGAGTACGAGCAGTACTTC.

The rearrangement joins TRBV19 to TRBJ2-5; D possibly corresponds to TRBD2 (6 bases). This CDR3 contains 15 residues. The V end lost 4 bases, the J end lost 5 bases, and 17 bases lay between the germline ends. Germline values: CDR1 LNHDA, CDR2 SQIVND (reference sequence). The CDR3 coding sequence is TGTGCCAGTAGTACCTCGACTAGGACGGGCGAGACCCAGTACTTC. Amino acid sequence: CASSTSTRTGETQYF. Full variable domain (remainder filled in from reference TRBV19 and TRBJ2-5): DGGITQSPKYLFRKEGQNVTLSCEQNLNHDAMYWYRQDPGQGLRLIYYSQIVNDFQKGDIAEGYSVSREKKESFPLTVTSAQKNPTAFYLCASSTSTRTGETQYFGPGTRLLVL.

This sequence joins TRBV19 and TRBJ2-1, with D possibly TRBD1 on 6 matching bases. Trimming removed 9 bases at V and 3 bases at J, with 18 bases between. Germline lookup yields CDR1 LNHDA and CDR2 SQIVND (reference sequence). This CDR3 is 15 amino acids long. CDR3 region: CASTDRTFYYNEQFF. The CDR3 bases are TGTGCCAGCACTGACAGGACTTTCTACTACAATGAGCAGTTCTTC. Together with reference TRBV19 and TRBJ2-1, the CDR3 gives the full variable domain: DGGITQSPKYLFRKEGQNVTLSCEQNLNHDAMYWYRQDPGQGLRLIYYSQIVNDFQKGDIAEGYSVSREKKESFPLTVTSAQKNPTAFYLCASTDRTFYYNEQFFGPGTRLTVL.

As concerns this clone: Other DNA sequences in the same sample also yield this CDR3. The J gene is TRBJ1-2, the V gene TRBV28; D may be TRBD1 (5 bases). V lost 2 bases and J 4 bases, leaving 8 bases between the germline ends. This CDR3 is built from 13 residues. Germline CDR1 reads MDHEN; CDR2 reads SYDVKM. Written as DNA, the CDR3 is TGTGCCAGCAGTTTACGGGGGGGCTATGGCTACACCTTC. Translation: CASSLRGGYGYTF.

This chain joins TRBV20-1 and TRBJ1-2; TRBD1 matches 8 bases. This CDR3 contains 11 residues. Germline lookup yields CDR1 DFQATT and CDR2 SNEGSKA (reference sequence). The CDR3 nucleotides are TGCAGGCCAGGGGGCGCAGTTGGCTACACCTTC. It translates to CRPGGAVGYTF.

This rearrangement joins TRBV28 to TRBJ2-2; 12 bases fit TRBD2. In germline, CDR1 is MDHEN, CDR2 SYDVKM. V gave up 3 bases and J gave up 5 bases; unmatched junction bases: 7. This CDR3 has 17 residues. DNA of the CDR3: TGTGCCAGCAGTTTGGGCCTAGCGGGAGGGGGTACCGGGGAGCTGTTTTTT. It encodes CASSLGLAGGGTGELFF.

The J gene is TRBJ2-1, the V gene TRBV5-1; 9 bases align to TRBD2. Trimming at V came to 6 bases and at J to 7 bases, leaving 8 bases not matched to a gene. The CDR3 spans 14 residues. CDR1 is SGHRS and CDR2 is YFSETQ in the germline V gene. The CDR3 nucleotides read TGCGCCAGCAACAATGGACTAGCGACGAATGAGCAGTTCTTC. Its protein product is CASNNGLATNEQFF.